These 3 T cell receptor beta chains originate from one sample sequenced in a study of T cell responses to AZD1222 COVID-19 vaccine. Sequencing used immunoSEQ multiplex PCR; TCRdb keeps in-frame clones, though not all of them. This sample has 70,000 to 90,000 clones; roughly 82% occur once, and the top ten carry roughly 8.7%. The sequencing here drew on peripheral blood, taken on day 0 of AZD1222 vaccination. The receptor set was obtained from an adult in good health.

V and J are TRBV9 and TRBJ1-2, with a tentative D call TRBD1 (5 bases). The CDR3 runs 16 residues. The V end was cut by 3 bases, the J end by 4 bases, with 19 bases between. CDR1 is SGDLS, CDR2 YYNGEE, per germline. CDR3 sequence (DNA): TGTGCCAGCAGCGCGACAGAGGTCGCGAGCCTCTATGGCTACACCTTC. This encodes CASSATEVASLYGYTF.

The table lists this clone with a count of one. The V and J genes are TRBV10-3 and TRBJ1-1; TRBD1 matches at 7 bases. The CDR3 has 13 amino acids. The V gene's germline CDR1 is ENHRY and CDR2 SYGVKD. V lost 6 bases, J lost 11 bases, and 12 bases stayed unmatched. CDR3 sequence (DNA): TGTGCCATCAGACAGGGGATCTCGCAGGAGGCTTTCTTT. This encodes CAIRQGISQEAFF.

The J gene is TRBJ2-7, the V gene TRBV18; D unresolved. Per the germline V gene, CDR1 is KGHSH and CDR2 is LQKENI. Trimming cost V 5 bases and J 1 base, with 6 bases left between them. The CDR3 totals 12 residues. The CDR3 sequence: CASSKTSYEQYF. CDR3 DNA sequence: TGTGCCAGCTCAAAGACTTCCTACGAGCAGTACTTC.